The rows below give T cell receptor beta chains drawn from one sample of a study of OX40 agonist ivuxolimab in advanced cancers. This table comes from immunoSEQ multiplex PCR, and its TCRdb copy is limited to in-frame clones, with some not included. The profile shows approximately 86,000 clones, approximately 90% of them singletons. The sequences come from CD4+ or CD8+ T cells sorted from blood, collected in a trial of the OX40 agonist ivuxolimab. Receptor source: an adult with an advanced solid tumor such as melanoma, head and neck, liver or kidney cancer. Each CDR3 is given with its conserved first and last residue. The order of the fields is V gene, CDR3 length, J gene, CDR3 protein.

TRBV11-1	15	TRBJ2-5	CASSPWVGGSETQYF
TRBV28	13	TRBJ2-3	CASRAHSTDTQYF
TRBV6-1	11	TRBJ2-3	CATMTRDTQYF
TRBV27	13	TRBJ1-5	CASRPTGNQPQHF
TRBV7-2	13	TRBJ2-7	CASSSLGSYEQYF
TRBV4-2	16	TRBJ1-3	CASSQDLGLSGNTIYF
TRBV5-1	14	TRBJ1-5	CASSLSGGNQPQHF
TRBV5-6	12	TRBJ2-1	CASSLEASRQFF
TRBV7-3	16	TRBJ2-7	CASSRQTSGSSYEQYF
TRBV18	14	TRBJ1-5	CASSPGSGNQPQHF
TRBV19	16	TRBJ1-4	CASSRQRGQGREKLFF
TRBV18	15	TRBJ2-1	CASSIRQGATDEQFF
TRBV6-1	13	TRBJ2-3	CASSETPIGEQYF
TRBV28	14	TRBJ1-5	CASRTMASNQPQHF
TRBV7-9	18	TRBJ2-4	CASSLTSAGQGYKNIQYF
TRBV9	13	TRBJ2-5	CASSVTDRETQYF
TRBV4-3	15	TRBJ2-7	CASSPGGAQGYEQYF
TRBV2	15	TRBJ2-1	CASSVGQGVYNEQFF
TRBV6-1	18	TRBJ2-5	CASSESWGLAGGRETQYF
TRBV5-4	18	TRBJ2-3	CASSASTPGLAATDTQYF
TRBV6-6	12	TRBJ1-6	CATRGGNSPLHF
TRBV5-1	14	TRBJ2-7	CASSPGTGSYEQYF
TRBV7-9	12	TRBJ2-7	CASRGSRGEQYF